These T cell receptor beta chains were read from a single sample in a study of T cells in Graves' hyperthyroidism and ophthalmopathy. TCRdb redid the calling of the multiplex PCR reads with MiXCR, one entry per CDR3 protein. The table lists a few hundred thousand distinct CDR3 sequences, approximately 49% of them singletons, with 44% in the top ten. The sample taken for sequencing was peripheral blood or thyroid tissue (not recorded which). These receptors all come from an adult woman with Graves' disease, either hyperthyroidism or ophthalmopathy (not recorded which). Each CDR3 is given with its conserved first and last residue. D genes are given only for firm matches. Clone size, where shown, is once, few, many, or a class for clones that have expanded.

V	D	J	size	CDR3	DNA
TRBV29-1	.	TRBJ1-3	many	CSVSIGGGNTIYF	TGCAGCGTCTCCATTGGGGGAGGAAACACCATATATTTT
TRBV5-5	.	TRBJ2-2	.	CASRTRVPGELFF	TGTGCCAGCAGGACCAGGGTTCCCGGGGAGCTGTTTTTT
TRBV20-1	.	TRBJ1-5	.	CSATPGAGQPQHF	TGCAGTGCTACACCAGGGGCAGGCCAGCCCCAGCATTTT
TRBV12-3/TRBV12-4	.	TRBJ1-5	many	CASRLGEARNQPQHF	TGTGCCAGCAGACTCGGCGAGGCCCGCAATCAGCCCCAGCATTTT
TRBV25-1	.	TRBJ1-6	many	CASSERNYNSPLHF	TGTGCCAGCAGTGAGCGGAACTATAATTCACCCCTCCACTTT
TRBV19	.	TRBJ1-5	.	CASSLQGLGQPQHF	TGTGCCAGTAGTCTACAGGGTTTGGGGCAGCCCCAGCATTTT
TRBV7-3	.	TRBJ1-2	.	CASSFRGGAGYGYTF	TGTGCCAGCAGCTTCCGGGGGGGCGCCGGCTATGGCTACACCTTC
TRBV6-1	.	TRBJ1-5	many	CASILAVWGNQPQHF	TGTGCCAGCATCCTCGCAGTTTGGGGCAATCAGCCCCAGCATTTT
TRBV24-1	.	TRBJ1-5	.	CATTPDPVGNQPQHF	TGTGCCACCACCCCCGACCCCGTTGGCAATCAGCCCCAGCATTTT
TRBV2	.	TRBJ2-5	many	CASSEGREAETQYF	TGTGCCAGCAGTGAGGGTAGGGAGGCGGAGACCCAGTACTTC
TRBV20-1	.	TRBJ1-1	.	CSARVTRTEAFF	TGCAGTGCTAGAGTTACTCGCACTGAAGCTTTCTTT
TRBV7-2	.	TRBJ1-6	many	CASSPRTAARYSPLHF	TGTGCCAGCAGCCCTCGGACAGCAGCCCGATATTCACCCCTCCACTTT
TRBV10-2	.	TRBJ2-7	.	CASTQGGGEQYF	TGCGCCAGCACCCAGGGAGGGGGCGAGCAGTACTTC
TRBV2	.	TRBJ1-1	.	CASRCLTGRTEAFF	TGTGCCAGCAGATGCTTGACAGGAAGGACTGAAGCTTTCTTT
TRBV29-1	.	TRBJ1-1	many	CSPWRNTEAFF	TGCAGCCCCTGGCGGAACACTGAAGCTTTCTTT
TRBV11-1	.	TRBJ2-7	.	CASSLVGQTSYEQYF	TGTGCCAGCAGCTTAGTAGGGCAGACCAGCTACGAGCAGTACTTC
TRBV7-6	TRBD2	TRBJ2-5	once	CASRPPGLAGPEETQYF	TGCGCCAGCAGGCCCCCGGGACTAGCGGGACCCGAAGAGACCCAGTACTTC
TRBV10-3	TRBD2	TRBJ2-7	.	CASTPGGSGEQYF	TGTGCCAGCACCCCGGGAGGTTCTGGGGAGCAGTACTTC
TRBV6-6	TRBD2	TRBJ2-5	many	CASIPTSGQETQYF	TGTGCCAGCATTCCGACTAGCGGCCAAGAGACCCAGTACTTC
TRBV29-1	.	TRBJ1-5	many	CSAILRDRSPYSNQPQHF	TGCAGCGCTATCCTCCGGGACCGCTCCCCGTATAGCAATCAGCCCCAGCATTTT
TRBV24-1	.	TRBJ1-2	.	CATSDLNPRYYGYTF	TGTGCCACCAGTGATTTGAACCCGAGGTACTATGGCTACACCTTC
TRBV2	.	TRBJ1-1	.	CASSRTAIIGTFF	TGTGCCAGCAGCCGGACAGCGATTATAGGGACTTTCTTT
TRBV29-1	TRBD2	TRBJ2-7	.	CSVEEPLAGFYEQYF	TGCAGCGTTGAAGAGCCACTAGCGGGTTTCTACGAGCAGTACTTC
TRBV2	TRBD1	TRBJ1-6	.	CASVGTGDSPLHF	TGTGCCAGCGTCGGGACAGGGGATTCACCCCTCCACTTT
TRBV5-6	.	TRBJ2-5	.	CASHSGGLETQYF	TGTGCCAGCCACTCAGGGGGACTAGAGACCCAGTACTTC
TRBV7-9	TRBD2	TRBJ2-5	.	CASNDKRGQETQYF	TGTGCCAGCAACGACAAGCGGGGACAAGAGACCCAGTACTTC
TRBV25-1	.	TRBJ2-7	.	CASSAMETYEQYF	TGTGCCAGCAGTGCGATGGAAACCTACGAGCAGTACTTC
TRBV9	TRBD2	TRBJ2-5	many	CASSGQPGGLVGETQYF	TGTGCCAGCAGCGGACAACCGGGAGGGCTGGTCGGAGAGACCCAGTACTTC
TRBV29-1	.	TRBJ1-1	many	CSTLVVGSTEAFF	TGCAGCACCCTCGTGGTGGGATCGACTGAAGCTTTCTTT
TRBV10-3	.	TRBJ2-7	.	CAISGYSSYEQYF	TGTGCCATCAGTGGGTACAGCTCCTACGAGCAGTACTTC
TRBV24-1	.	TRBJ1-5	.	CATNTTGTSNQPQHF	TGTGCCACCAATACCACCGGGACTAGCAATCAGCCCCAGCATTTT
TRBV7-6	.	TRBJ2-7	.	CASSLASARAYEQYF	TGTGCCAGCAGCTTAGCCAGCGCGAGAGCCTACGAGCAGTACTTC
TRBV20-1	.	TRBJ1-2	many	CSASETARSYGYTF	TGCAGTGCTAGCGAGACGGCCCGAAGCTATGGCTACACCTTC
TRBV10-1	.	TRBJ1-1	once	CASMADNTEAFF	TGCGCCAGCATGGCGGATAACACTGAAGCTTTCTTT
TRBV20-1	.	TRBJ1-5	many	CSARAGGNQPQHF	TGCAGTGCTAGGGCCGGGGGGAATCAGCCCCAGCATTTT
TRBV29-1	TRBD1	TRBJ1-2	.	CSVTVDRKLYGYTF	TGCAGCGTGACAGTGGACAGGAAGCTTTATGGCTACACCTTC
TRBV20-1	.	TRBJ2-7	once	CSARDWSYEQYF	TGCAGTGCTAGGGACTGGTCCTACGAGCAGTACTTC
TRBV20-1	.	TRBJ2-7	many	CSANRDIHWRRQYF	TGCAGTGCAAACCGGGACATCCATTGGAGGAGGCAGTACTTC
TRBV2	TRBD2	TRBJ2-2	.	CASTTRLADSGELFF	TGTGCCAGCACGACTAGACTAGCGGACTCCGGGGAGCTGTTTTTT
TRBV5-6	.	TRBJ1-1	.	CASSLAGGPSTEAFF	TGTGCCAGCAGCTTGGCGGGGGGCCCGTCCACTGAAGCTTTCTTT
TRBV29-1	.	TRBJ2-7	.	CSVGRDVGYNEQYF	TGCAGCGTTGGTCGCGATGTGGGGTACAATGAGCAGTACTTC
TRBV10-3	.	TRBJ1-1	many	CAIMGGDTEAFF	TGTGCCATCATGGGGGGGGACACTGAAGCTTTCTTT
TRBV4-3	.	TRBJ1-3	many	CASSQGRGYSGNTIYF	TGCGCCAGCAGCCAAGGGAGAGGTTACTCTGGAAACACCATATATTTT
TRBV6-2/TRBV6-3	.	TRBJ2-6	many	CASRLGGYGANVLTF	TGTGCCAGCAGATTAGGGGGGTACGGGGCCAACGTCCTGACTTTC
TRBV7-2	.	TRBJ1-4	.	CASRPWQTNEKLFF	TGTGCCAGCCGGCCCTGGCAAACTAATGAAAAACTGTTTTTT
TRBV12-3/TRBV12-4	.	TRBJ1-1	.	CASGAPEAFF	TGTGCCAGCGGTGCGCCTGAAGCTTTCTTT